A single count supports the clone carrying this T cell receptor (beta chain). The target antigen is unknown. Germline CDR1 is MNHNS and CDR2 is SASEGT. The J segment lost 5 bases and the V segment lost 8 bases, leaving 9 bases of the junction unmatched. The CDR3 loop spans 13 amino acids. The sample belongs to a study of blood T cell dynamics during melanoma immunotherapy. Whole-study context: First-line therapy was either pembrolizumab or nivolumab with ipilimumab for metastatic melanoma. Regarding the study as a whole: Disease-control patients' PBMC repertoires became either more clonal or more diverse at W3.

Regarding time point: pre-treatment baseline. Response was assessed by RECIST 1.1 at 12 weeks, except two rapid progressors. Each bulk PBMC sample had roughly 0.35 ug DNA loaded. Clones were sequenced by immunoSEQ multiplex PCR, and TCRdb holds only the in-frame ones, with some missing. The sample lists some 10,000 clones; 80% to 90% were seen once. The chain couples TRBV6-1 to TRBJ2-7; the match to TRBD1 covers 7 bases. The specimen comprised blood, sampled from a patient treated with checkpoint blockade. The source of this sequence is a human donor with melanoma. The CDR3 region has the DNA TGTGCCAGCGTCGGGTGGGACAGAAACGAGCAGTACTTC. It encodes CASVGWDRNEQYF.